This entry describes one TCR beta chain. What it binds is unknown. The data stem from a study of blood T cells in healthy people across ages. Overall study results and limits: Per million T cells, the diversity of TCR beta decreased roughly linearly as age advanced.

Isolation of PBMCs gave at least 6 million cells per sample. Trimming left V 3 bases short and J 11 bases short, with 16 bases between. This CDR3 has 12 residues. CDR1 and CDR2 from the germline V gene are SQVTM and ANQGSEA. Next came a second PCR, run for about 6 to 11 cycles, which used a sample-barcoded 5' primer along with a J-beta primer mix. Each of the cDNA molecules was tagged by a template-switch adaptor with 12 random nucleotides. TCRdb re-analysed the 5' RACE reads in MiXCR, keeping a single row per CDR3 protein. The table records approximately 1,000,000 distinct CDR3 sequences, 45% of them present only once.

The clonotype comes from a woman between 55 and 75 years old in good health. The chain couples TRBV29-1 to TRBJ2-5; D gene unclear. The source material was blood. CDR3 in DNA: TGCAGCGTTGAGGCGAATTCCTTGGAGCAGTACTTC. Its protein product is CSVEANSLEQYF.